A selection of T cell receptor beta chains follows, all from one sample in a study of T cells in narcolepsy. Libraries were prepared by immunoSEQ multiplex PCR; TCRdb keeps only in-frame clonotypes and omits some of them. The table includes approximately 16,000 clones, roughly 72% detected once. Material for sequencing was CD45RA- memory CD8+ T cells from PBMCs. These receptor sequences come from a human donor with narcolepsy. Each CDR3 is given with its conserved first and last residue. D genes are given only for firm matches. Some rows mark clone size as missing; the rest say once, few, many or name a class of expanded clone.

D,J,V,size,DNA,CDR3
-,TRBJ1-2,TRBV6-5,-,TGTGCCAGCAGTTACGGGGGGGGCTACTATGGCTACACCTTC,CASSYGGGYYGYTF
TRBD2,TRBJ2-7,TRBV7-8,-,TGTGCCAGCAGCTTGCCCCGAGCGGGGGACGTTGAGCAGTACTTC,CASSLPRAGDVEQYF
-,TRBJ1-2,TRBV29-1,few,TGCAGCGTTGAAGAAGCAGGACTTTATGGCTACACCTTC,CSVEEAGLYGYTF
-,TRBJ2-1,TRBV11-3,-,TGTGCCAGCAGCACTAGGGCCCCCAGAGGGGCATACAATGAGCAGTTCTTC,CASSTRAPRGAYNEQFF
-,TRBJ2-3,TRBV29-1,-,TGCAGCGTTGAAGTGACCCTACGAGGAGATACGCAGTATTTT,CSVEVTLRGDTQYF
TRBD2,TRBJ2-1,TRBV5-1,-,TGCGCCAGCAGCACTAGCGGGGGGCCTCAGTTCTTC,CASSTSGGPQFF
-,TRBJ2-2,TRBV10-1,-,TGCGCCAGCAGTGAGCACAGGGTAGAGACCGGGGAGCTGTTTTTT,CASSEHRVETGELFF
-,TRBJ1-2,TRBV4-2,-,TGTGCCAGCAGCCAAGCGAGAGCCGCTAACTATGGCTACACCTTC,CASSQARAANYGYTF
-,TRBJ2-7,TRBV27,-,TGTGCCAGCAGTAAGCAGGGTCCGAATGAGCAGTACTTC,CASSKQGPNEQYF
-,TRBJ2-7,TRBV5-6,-,TGTGCCAGCAGCCTATTCTCGGGGGAGCAGTACTTC,CASSLFSGEQYF
-,TRBJ1-2,TRBV6-1,-,TGTGCCAGCAGTGGAGCCCCTGGCTACACCTTC,CASSGAPGYTF
-,TRBJ2-3,TRBV13,-,TGTGCCAGCAGCTTAGGATCAGGGGTCTTGACAGATACGCAGTATTTT,CASSLGSGVLTDTQYF
-,TRBJ2-7,TRBV6-5,medium-sized,TGTGCCAGCAGCCAGGGGGGGACGGGCTACGAGCAGTACTTC,CASSQGGTGYEQYF
-,TRBJ2-1,TRBV11-1,-,TGTGCCAGCAGCTCATCCGAAGGGACACTAAAGGGATCCTACAATGAGCAGTTCTTC,CASSSSEGTLKGSYNEQFF
-,TRBJ1-2,TRBV5-6,-,TGTGCCAGCAGCTTCCAGGGGAACTATGGCTACACCTTC,CASSFQGNYGYTF
TRBD2,TRBJ2-1,TRBV27,-,TGTGCCAGCAGTGAGACTAGCGGCACCTACAATGAGCAGTTCTTC,CASSETSGTYNEQFF
-,TRBJ1-2,TRBV7-9,-,TGTGCCAGCAGCTTAGGGGCGAACTATGGCTACACCTTC,CASSLGANYGYTF
-,TRBJ1-2,TRBV9,-,TGTGCCAGCAGCGTAGCTGCTAATGAGGATTCCGTAGTCAGTCGCTATGGCTACACCTTC,CASSVAANEDSVVSRYGYTF
-,TRBJ2-7,TRBV2,-,TGTGCCAGCAGTTGGGGCTACGAGCAGTACTTC,CASSWGYEQYF
TRBD1,TRBJ2-1,TRBV15,-,TGTGCCACCCTCGACGGGGACAGATTTTACAATGAGCAGTTCTTC,CATLDGDRFYNEQFF
TRBD2,TRBJ2-4,TRBV9,-,TGTGCCAGCAGTCTAGCGGGAGGTCGTGAAAACATTCAGTACTTC,CASSLAGGRENIQYF